Sequencing of this T cell receptor beta chain was carried out in a study of T-cell reconstitution after alpha-beta-depleted transplantation in children. Germline lookup yields CDR1 SEHNR and CDR2 FQNEAQ (reference sequence). CDR3 length equals 14 residues. Trimming cost V 5 bases and J 7 bases; bases outside gene matches: 10. The TCRbeta library was prepared with unique molecular identifiers. TCRdb redid the calling of the PCR reads with MiXCR, one entry per CDR3 protein. Here the sample spans around 600,000 distinct CDR3 sequences, about 23% being singletons. The source is a boy under two years old who had a stem cell transplant for acute myeloid leukemia, so the T cells may come from the graft donor. The specimen was PBMCs, mostly from graft donor cells, collected 360 days after TCRalphabeta/CD19-depleted stem cell transplant. This chain connects TRBV7-9 to TRBJ1-2, with 7 nucleotides matching TRBD1. In DNA, the CDR3 is TGTGCCAGCAGCCCGACAGGGAAAAGTAGTGGCTACACCTTC. It yields the protein CASSPTGKSSGYTF.